This T cell receptor (beta chain) was captured by sequencing in a study of T-cell memory formation after mild COVID-19. MiXCR, run by TCRdb on the 5' RACE reads, gives a single entry per CDR3 protein. The repertoire has more than 400,000 distinct CDR3 sequences, 18% of them found once; the top ten carry about 12%. General study findings and limits: For contracting clones, CD4+ ones sat mainly in CM and EM, CD8+ in EMRA. While clones contracting from day 15 to 85 were balanced between CD4 and CD8, later expanders leaned CD4+.

This clonotype was detected only a few times. Its antigen remains unidentified. Germline V gene sequence: CDR1 LGHDT, CDR2 YNNKEL (reference sequence). V lost 2 bases to trimming and J lost 6 bases; unmatched junction nucleotides: 6. The CDR3 runs to 15 residues. The sequence was collected from an adult woman who had mild COVID-19 (a few samples of this study predate the infection). Cell type and time point are not known. The specimen was PBMCs or a T cell subset sorted from them (not recorded which). The chain has TRBV3-1 and TRBJ1-3; TRBD1 aligns across 8 bases. The chain's CDR3 is CASSQRQGLKNTIYF. CDR3 DNA: TGTGCCAGCAGCCAAAGACAGGGGCTGAAAAACACCATATATTTT.